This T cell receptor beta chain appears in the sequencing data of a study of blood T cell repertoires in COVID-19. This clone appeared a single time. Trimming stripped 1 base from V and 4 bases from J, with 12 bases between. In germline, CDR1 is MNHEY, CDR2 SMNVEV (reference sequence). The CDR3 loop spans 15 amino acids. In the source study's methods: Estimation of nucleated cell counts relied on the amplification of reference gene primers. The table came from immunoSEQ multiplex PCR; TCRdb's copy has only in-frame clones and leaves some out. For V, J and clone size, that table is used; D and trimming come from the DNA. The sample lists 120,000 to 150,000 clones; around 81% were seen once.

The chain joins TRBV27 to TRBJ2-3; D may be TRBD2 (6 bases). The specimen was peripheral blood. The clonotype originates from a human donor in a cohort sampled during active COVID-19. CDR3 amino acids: CASSLFGTAPDTQYF. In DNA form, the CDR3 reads TGTGCCAGCAGTTTATTTGGGACTGCCCCAGATACGCAGTATTTT.